The entry below gives a single TCR beta chain sequence along with its context. Its specific antigen is unknown. No quality values exist for individual bases; no much larger clone is one base distant. The library was obtained by RACE. For sequencing, a NextSeq 500 was employed. During library preparation, unique molecular identifiers were attached to individual cDNA molecules so that TCRs could be counted quantitatively and reproducibly. Both TCR alpha and TCR beta chains were sequenced from each blood RNA sample. Per the source publication's procedure: A median of roughly 99,000 TCRs per sample was observed, with a range of about 20,000 to 750,000. V, J and CDR3 annotation of the TCR reads was carried out using the Decombinator software suite. To make PS versus PT1 abundance plots, every sample was subsampled to the same number of TCRs (28,000). Expanded TCRs were defined as absent before sensitization and observed at least eight times at the 2-week time point. TCRdb handled the public reads itself, with Q25 trimming in fastp and clone calling in MiXCR, and kept productive beta chains. Every CDR3 protein is listed once, alongside the most common genes and DNA of its rows. TCRdb's processing, not the authors' own work, is the source of the V and J calls. This sample gives 180,000 or so distinct CDR3 sequences in total; 14% of them show up just once. The biggest ten clones account for 1.7% of the sample.

This entry is derived from a study of human T cells and chemical hapten exposure (dated by TCRdb to the early 2020s). Study-level background: For sensitization, 2% DPC in acetone was applied to a 2 cm by 2 cm area of upper inner arm skin. Weekly therapeutic DPC doses were additionally applied to the scalp of patients throughout the roughly 23-week study period. Patch testing on the upper back used Finn chambers containing 0.01% DPC, with scoring done after 6 days according to International Contact Dermatitis Research Group standards. Most of the patients in the cohort were female, and the cohort covered alopecia areata with under or over 50% scalp involvement, alopecia totalis and alopecia universalis. Libraries were combined into a pool for sequencing, and differences in TCR yield between samples came mainly from small differences in library volumes within the pool. This study followed changes in the peripheral blood TCR repertoire in vivo during primary and secondary sensitization of alopecia patients to the hapten diphenylcyclopropenone (DPC). Blood samples were taken from patients before sensitization (week 0) and then at 2, 6 and about 24 weeks after DPC sensitization. Blood for TCR sequencing was provided by twenty-nine alopecia patients at one to four time points (pre-sensitization, 2, 6 and 24 weeks). Overall results and qualifications from the work: After repeated subsampling, changes were observed in the strength of the expansion versus patch-test correlation and in the threshold at which the correlation became significant. Because every patient had alopecia, a presumed autoimmune disease, the patients' immune response might differ from that of healthy individuals. Expanded TCRs formed significantly more large CDR3 similarity clusters than pre-sensitization or healthy control sets, consistent with antigen-driven responses. The number of PT1 expanded TCRs positively correlated with patch test score, significant at thresholds 8, 16 and 32 but not 4. DPC sensitization did not change how many TCRs were above 1 in 1000 frequency, and no evidence was found of alterations in global repertoire structure.

CDR1 and CDR2 are read off the germline V gene as SGHAT and FQNNGV. V is shortened by 5 bases, J by 7 bases, and the region joining them spans 14 bases. From its cysteine to its phenylalanine, the CDR3 spans 13 amino acids. Left in the record is the CDR3 DNA by itself, 39 bases read in frame from the first base. The intended sense of this specimen's time point label: patch test 1, 2 weeks after DPC sensitization. The intended sense of this specimen's treatment or condition label: therapeutic diphenylcyclopropenone sensitization with weekly scalp DPC. At every patch-test visit, the blood draw took place before the patch test was put on. To be eligible, patients had to be aged 18 to 70, diagnosed with alopecia and judged suitable for DPC therapy, while pregnant patients were excluded. Unfractionated whole blood was collected in Tempus Blood RNA tubes, and total RNA was extracted from that blood.

Here the sequenced sample was whole blood, taken in connection with sensitization to the hapten diphenylcyclopropenone (DPC). The sequence was obtained from a young woman with alopecia areata. Some clones in this sample may be carry-over from other donors' samples. The rearranged segments are TRBV11-2 and TRBJ2-5, with TRBD2 perhaps the D gene, on 6 matching bases. The CDR3 here reads CASSPGLTRTQYF. The DNA is as follows: TGTGCCAGCAGCCCCGGACTAACTAGGACCCAGTACTTC.